This T cell receptor beta chain originates from a study of cytotoxic CD8 clonotypes in ibrutinib-treated CLL. About the study: Timing of response sample collection was a median approximately twelve months after treatment start, with a range of 6 to 36. Among the samples, the mean was about 270,000 productive templates and roughly 96,000 productive rearrangements. Study conclusions and caveats: The clonality rise at ibrutinib response reflected private clonotype expansion.

This CDR3 is built from 14 residues. Germline loops: CDR1 LGHNT, CDR2 FRNRAP. Trimming removed 2 bases from V and 5 bases from J, with 10 bases in between. Comments on this clone: Its antigen is as yet unknown.

The assay was immunoSEQ multiplex PCR, and TCRdb's table has in-frame clones only and misses some. The sample lists more than 110,000 clones, around 93% seen once, with less than 14% in the top ten. This chain joins TRBV12-5 and TRBJ2-1, with no clear D. This sample comprised PBMCs, obtained after 12 months of ibrutinib treatment. The origin of this receptor is a human donor with chronic lymphocytic leukemia. CDR3 sequence: CASGLLPMNNEQFF. CDR3 coding DNA: TGTGCTAGTGGTTTGCTTCCGATGAACAATGAGCAGTTCTTC.